This T cell receptor (beta chain) was sequenced in a study of identical twins. CDR1 and CDR2 (germline): LGHNA, YSLEER. The V segment lost 1 base and the J segment 5 bases; nucleotides outside the gene matches: 15. The CDR3 contains 19 residues. The table lists this clonotype with a few counts. Healthy Caucasians made up all donors. The authors used template switching to add a universal primer site and gave cDNA unique molecular identifiers. One entry per CDR3 protein, called by TCRdb with MiXCR from the 5' RACE reads. This sample yields fewer than 500,000 distinct CDR3 sequences, of which roughly an eighth are seen a single time; about 0.94% belongs to the top ten. These data were also reused for a study on yellow fever vaccine responses in identical twins.

The chain is built from TRBV4-3 and TRBJ2-1, with 9 positions matching TRBD1. Sequences were obtained from CD4+ T cells sorted from blood. This TCR was recovered from a woman between 18 and 29 years old in good health. CDR3 region: CASSQGWGVGNRGHNEQFF. CDR3 nucleotides: TGCGCCAGCAGCCAAGGGTGGGGGGTTGGCAACAGGGGGCACAATGAGCAGTTCTTC.